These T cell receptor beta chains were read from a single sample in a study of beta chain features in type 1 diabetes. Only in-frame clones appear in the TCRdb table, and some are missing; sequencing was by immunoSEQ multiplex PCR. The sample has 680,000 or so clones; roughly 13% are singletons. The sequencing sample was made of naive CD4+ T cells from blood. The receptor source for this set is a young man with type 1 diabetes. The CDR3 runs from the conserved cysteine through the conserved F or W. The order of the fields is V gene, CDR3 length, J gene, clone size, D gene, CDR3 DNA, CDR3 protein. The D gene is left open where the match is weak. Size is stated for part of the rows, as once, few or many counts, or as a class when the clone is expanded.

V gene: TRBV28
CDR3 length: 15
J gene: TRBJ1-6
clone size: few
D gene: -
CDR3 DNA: TGTGCCAGCAGTTCCCGACAGGCGAGTCGGTCACCCCTCCACTTT
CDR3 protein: CASSSRQASRSPLHF

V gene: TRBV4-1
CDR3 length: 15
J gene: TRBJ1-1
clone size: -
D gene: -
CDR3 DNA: TGCGCCAGCAGCCAAGGAGACGGTATGAACACTGAAGCTTTCTTT
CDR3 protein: CASSQGDGMNTEAFF

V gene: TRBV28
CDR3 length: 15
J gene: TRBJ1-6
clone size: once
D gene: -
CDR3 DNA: TGTGCCAGCAGCCAGCCCCGGGACACCAATTCACCCCTCCACTTT
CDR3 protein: CASSQPRDTNSPLHF

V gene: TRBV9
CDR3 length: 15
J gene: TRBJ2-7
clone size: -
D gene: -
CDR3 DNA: TGTGCCAGCAGCCTCAGGGGGGCGGACCTCTCCGAGCAGTACTTC
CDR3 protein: CASSLRGADLSEQYF

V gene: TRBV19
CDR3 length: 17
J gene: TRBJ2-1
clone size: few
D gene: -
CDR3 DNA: TGTGCCAGTAGTACCAGGACAGCGACCAAAGCCTACAATGAGCAGTTCTTC
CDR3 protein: CASSTRTATKAYNEQFF

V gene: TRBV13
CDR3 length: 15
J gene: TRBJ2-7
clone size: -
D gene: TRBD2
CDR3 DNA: TGTGCCAGCAGCTTAAGAGCGGGGGGGCCTTACGAGCAGTACTTC
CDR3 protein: CASSLRAGGPYEQYF

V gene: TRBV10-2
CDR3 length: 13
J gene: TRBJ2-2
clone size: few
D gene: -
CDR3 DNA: TGCGCCAGCAGTGATACTGCTACCGGGGAGCTGTTTTTT
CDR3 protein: CASSDTATGELFF

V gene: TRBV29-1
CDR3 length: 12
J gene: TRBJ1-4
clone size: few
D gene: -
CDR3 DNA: TGCAGCGGGCTGGCAACTAATGAAAAACTGTTTTTT
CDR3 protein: CSGLATNEKLFF

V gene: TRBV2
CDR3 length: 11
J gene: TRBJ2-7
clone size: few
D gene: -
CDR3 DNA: TGTGCCAGCCAGGTAGCGGCCGAGCAGTACTTC
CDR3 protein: CASQVAAEQYF

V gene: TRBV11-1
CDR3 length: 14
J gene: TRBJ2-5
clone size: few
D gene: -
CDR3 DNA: TGTGCCAGCAGCGCGCAGGGGTACCAAGAGACCCAGTACTTC
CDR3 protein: CASSAQGYQETQYF

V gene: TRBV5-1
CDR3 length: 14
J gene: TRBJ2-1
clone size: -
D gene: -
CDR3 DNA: TGCGCCAGCAGCTCGGAAAATAGCTACAATGAGCAGTTCTTC
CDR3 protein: CASSSENSYNEQFF

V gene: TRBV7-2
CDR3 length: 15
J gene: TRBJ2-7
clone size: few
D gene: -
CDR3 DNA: TGTGCCAGCGGGTCCGACCCCCGGATCTCCTACGAGCAGTACTTC
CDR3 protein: CASGSDPRISYEQYF

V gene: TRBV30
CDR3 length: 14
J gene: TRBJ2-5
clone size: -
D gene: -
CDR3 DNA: TGTGCCGGCAAACCTACGAATGGTGGAGAGACCCAGTACTTC
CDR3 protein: CAGKPTNGGETQYF

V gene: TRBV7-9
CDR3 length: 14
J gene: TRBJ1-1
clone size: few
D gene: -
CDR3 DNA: TGTGCCAGCAGCTTGTCCCTCGGGAACACTGAAGCTTTCTTT
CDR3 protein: CASSLSLGNTEAFF

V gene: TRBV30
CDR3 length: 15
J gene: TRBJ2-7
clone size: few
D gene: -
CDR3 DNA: TGTGCCTGGAGCCTACGTGGCCATGCCCGCTACGAGCAGTACTTC
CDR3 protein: CAWSLRGHARYEQYF

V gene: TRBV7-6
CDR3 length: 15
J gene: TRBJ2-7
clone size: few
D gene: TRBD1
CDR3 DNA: TGTGCCAGCAGCCCACAGGGACAGGGGGGATACGAGCAGTACTTC
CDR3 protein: CASSPQGQGGYEQYF

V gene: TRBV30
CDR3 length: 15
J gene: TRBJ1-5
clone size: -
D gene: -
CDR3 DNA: TGTGCCTGGAGCTCTCCTGGGGATTGGAATCAGCCCCAGCATTTT
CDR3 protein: CAWSSPGDWNQPQHF

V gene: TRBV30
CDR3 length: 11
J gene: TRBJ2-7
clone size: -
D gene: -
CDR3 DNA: TGTGCCTGGGGTAGGGGCTACGAGCAGTACTTC
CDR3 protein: CAWGRGYEQYF

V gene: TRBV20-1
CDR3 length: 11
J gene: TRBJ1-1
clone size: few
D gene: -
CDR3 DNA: TGCAGTGCTCCGTGGGGCACTGAAGCTTTCTTT
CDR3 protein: CSAPWGTEAFF

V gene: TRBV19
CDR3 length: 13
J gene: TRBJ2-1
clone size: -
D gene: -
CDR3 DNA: TGTGCCAGTAGTATCCAACGGGGTTATGAGCAGTTCTTC
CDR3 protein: CASSIQRGYEQFF

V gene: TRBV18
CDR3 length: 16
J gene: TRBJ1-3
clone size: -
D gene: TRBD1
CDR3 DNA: TGTGCCAGCTCATACTCCGGGACAGGGGCTGGAAACACCATATATTTT
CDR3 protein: CASSYSGTGAGNTIYF

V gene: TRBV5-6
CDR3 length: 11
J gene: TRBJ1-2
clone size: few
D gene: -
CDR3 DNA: TGTGCCAGCAGCTTAGGAGGTGGCTACACCTTC
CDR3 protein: CASSLGGGYTF

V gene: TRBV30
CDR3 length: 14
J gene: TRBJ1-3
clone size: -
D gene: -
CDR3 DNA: TGTGCCTGGAGTCAGGGACTCTCTGGAAACACCATATATTTT
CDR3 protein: CAWSQGLSGNTIYF

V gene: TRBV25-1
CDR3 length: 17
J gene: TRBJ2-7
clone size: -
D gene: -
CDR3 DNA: TGTGCCAGCAGTGCCACACCGGCCGGGACACACTCCTACGAGCAGTACTTC
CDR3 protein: CASSATPAGTHSYEQYF

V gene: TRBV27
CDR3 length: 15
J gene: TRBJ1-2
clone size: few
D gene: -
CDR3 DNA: TGTGCCAGCAGTTCCGGTGGGGGGCAGCCTTATGGCTACACCTTC
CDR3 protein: CASSSGGGQPYGYTF

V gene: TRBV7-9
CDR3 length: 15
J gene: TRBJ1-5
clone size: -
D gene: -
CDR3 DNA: TGTGCCAGCAGCCTCGTGGGAGGGGCTAGTCAGCCCCAGCATTTT
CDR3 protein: CASSLVGGASQPQHF

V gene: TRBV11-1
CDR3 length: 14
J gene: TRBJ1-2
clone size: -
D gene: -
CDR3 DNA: TGTGCCAGCAGCTCAAGGCCGGGGAACTATGGCTACACCTTC
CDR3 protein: CASSSRPGNYGYTF

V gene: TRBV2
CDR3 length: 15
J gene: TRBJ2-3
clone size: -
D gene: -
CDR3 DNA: TGTGCCAGCAGTGGGGGTCAGGGGTTGTCAGATACGCAGTATTTT
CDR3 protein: CASSGGQGLSDTQYF